What follows describes a single TCR beta chain. What antigen it recognizes has not been identified. Base qualities are missing; no much larger clone stands one base away. This sample was taken from a study of TIL therapy for anti-PD-1-resistant metastatic lung cancer (dated by TCRdb to the early 2020s). Study-wide context: Among the enrolled patients, the median age was approximately 49 years (range roughly 38-80), and the median tumor PD-L1 proportion score was about 6%. Most of the cohort had lung adenocarcinoma, including a few EGFR-mutant tumors and two ALK-rearranged tumors, and half of the patients were either current or former smokers. A median non-synonymous tumor mutation burden of more than 1.2 mutations per megabase was determined across the cohort by whole-exome sequencing. Clonotypes were tracked across tumor, expanded TIL product and serial blood samples by T cell receptor beta sequencing of tumor and peripheral blood. The full study reports these points: High clonal turnover was observed in TIL culture, with many enriched product clones not detected in the baseline tumor, which suggested clonal contraction rather than faithful expansion. The study protocol defined all tumor marker inferences as exploratory. Compared with baseline intratumoral T cells, expanded TIL cultures were more clonal and less diverse (median clonality approximately 6% vs 31%, p < 0.0001). The cohort was highly selected, including more treatment-naive, never-smoker and oncogene-addicted patients than is typical, which limits generalizability.

TCR beta CDR3 regions were amplified from genomic DNA by bias-controlled multiplex PCR with the immunoSEQ v3 hsTCRB kit. TCR libraries were sequenced on an Illumina NextSeq 500 to around 2.2 million read pairs for survey level or 5-6 million for deep level. Processing in the source paper ran as follows. Clonality was reported by immunoSEQ Analyzer software, which also assigned V, D and J genes and filtered out non-productive sequences. Repertoires were compared using productive Simpson clonality and Morisita overlap index of productive TRB rearrangements between infused TIL and blood. TCRdb holds this immuneACCESS table with in-frame rearrangements only. Some clones are missing; in checked studies, unresolved V genes explain under half, and the rest has no known cause. The V and J calls and clone size are taken from that table; D and trimming were inferred from the DNA. The sample profile shows roughly 9,500 clones; approximately 83% of them were found once. The biggest ten clones account for roughly 10% of the sample.

What the time point label conveys for this sample: pre-treatment sample, taken before nivolumab and TIL therapy. Excised metastases, mostly pleural nodules or supraclavicular lymph nodes, were used as baseline tumor samples and were taken from the same resection from which TIL were grown. Tumors were harvested before any PD-1/PD-L1 blockade; patients then received nivolumab, and those progressing received lymphodepletion, expanded TIL infusion and IL-2. Adults with stage 4 NSCLC were enrolled in a dual-center phase I trial from 2017 to early 2020. The samples were drawn from an open-label, single-arm phase I trial testing tumor-infiltrating lymphocyte therapy combined with nivolumab in advanced non-small cell lung cancer. Portions of each resected tumor were snap-frozen in liquid nitrogen and were stored at -80 degrees C. Tumor regions of interest were selected on H&E sections using laser-capture macrodissection, ground into approximately 16 mg aliquots, and extracted using Qiagen Allprep kits.

The sequencing used tumor tissue, collected at baseline. This TCR was recovered from a person aged 25-85 years with non-small cell lung cancer.

At the DNA level, the sequence is TGCGCCAGCAGCTCCATGCCTTCAGATACGCAGTATTTT. The encoded protein is CASSSMPSDTQYF. The chain is made from TRBV5-1 and TRBJ2-3, with the D segment identity uncertain. The CDR3 numbers 13 residues from cysteine through phenylalanine. CDR3 DNA only is kept here, 39 bases in frame from base 1. V is shortened by 3 bases, J by 4 bases, and the region joining them spans 9 bases. CDR1 and CDR2, per the germline V gene, are SGHRS and YFSETQ.